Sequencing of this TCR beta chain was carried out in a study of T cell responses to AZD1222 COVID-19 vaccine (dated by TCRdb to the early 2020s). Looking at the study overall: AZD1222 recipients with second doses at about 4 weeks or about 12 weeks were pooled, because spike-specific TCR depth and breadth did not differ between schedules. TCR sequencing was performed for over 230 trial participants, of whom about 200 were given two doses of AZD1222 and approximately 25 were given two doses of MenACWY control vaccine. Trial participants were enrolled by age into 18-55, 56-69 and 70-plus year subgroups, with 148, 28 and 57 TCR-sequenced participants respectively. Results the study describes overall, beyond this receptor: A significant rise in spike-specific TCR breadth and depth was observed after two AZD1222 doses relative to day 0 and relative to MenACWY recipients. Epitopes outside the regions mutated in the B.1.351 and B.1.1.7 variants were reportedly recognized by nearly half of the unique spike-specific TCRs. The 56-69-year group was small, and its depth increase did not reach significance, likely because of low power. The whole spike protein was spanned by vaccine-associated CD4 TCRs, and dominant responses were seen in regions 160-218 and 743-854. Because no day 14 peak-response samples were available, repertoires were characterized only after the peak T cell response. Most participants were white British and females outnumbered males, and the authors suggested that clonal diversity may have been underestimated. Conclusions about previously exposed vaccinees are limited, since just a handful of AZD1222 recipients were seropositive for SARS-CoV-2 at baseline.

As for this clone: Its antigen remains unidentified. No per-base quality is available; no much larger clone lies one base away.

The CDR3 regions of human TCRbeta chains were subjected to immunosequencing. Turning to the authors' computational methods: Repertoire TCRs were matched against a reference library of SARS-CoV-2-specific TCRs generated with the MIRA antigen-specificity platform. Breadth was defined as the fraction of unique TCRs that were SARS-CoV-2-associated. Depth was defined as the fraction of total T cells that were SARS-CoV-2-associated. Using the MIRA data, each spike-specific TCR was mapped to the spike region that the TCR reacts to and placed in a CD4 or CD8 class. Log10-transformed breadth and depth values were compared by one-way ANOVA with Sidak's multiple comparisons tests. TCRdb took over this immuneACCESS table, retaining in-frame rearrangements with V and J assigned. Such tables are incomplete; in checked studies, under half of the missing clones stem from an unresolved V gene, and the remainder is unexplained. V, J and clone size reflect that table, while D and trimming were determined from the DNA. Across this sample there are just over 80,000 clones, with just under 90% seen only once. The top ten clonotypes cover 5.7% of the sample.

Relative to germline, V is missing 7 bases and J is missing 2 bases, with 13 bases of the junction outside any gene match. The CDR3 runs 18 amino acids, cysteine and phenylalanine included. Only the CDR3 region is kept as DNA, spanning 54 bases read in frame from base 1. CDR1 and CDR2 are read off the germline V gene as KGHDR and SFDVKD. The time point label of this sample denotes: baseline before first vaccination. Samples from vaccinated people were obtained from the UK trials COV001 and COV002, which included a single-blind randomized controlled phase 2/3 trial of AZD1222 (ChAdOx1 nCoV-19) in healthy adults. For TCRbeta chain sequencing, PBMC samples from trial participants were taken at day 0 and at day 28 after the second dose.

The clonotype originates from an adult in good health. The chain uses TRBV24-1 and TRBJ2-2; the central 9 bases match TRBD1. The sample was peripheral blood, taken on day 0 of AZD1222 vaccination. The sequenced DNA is TGTGCCACCAGCCAACTTCCGGGACAGGGAATAAACACCGGGGAGCTGTTTTTT. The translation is CATSQLPGQGINTGELFF.